This is a list of T cell receptor beta chains from one sample in a study of T cells in Graves' hyperthyroidism and ophthalmopathy. TCRdb ran MiXCR on the multiplex PCR reads and lists one entry per CDR3 protein. Of about 340,000 distinct CDR3 sequences listed, 15% to 20% are singletons. The sequencing input was blood. Receptors were obtained from a woman aged 45-59 years with Graves' hyperthyroidism. Both conserved end residues are part of each CDR3. Each record gives: CDR3 DNA, CDR3 protein, J gene, clone size, D gene, V gene. The D gene is left open where the match is weak. Not all rows give a size; the values are once, few, many and, for expanded clones, a class.

cdr3_nt: TGCAGTGCCATGACTAGCGGGGGATACAATGAGCAGTTCTTC; cdr3_aa: CSAMTSGGYNEQFF; j_call: TRBJ2-1; clone_size: .; d_call: TRBD2; v_call: TRBV20-1
cdr3_nt: TGTGCCAGCAGCTCCCGGGACAGAGGCACTGAAGCTTTCTTT; cdr3_aa: CASSSRDRGTEAFF; j_call: TRBJ1-1; clone_size: .; d_call: TRBD1; v_call: TRBV11-2
cdr3_nt: TGCGCCAGCAGCTTGGAACAGGGGGCGAGCACAGATACGCAGTATTTT; cdr3_aa: CASSLEQGASTDTQYF; j_call: TRBJ2-3; clone_size: .; d_call: TRBD1; v_call: TRBV5-1
cdr3_nt: TGTGCCAGCAGCCCCCTGGACGGACAGGGGGGGAACACCGGGGAGCTGTTTTTT; cdr3_aa: CASSPLDGQGGNTGELFF; j_call: TRBJ2-2; clone_size: many; d_call: TRBD1; v_call: TRBV12-3/TRBV12-4
cdr3_nt: TGTGCCAGCAGTCCCCGCCAGGGGAGGTCGGACTATGGCTACACCTTC; cdr3_aa: CASSPRQGRSDYGYTF; j_call: TRBJ1-2; clone_size: .; d_call: .; v_call: TRBV27
cdr3_nt: TGTGCCACCTCACCGAGCGGGAGGACAGATACGCAGTATTTT; cdr3_aa: CATSPSGRTDTQYF; j_call: TRBJ2-3; clone_size: .; d_call: TRBD2; v_call: TRBV6-1
cdr3_nt: TGTGCCAGCAGCTTAGCGAGCGGGAACTACAATGGGCAGTTCTTC; cdr3_aa: CASSLASGNYNGQFF; j_call: TRBJ2-1; clone_size: .; d_call: TRBD2; v_call: TRBV7-2
cdr3_nt: TGTGCCAGCATTGGGCCCCTAGCGGAGGGGACGGACCCCCCCCGTCGGTACAATGAGCAGTTCTTC; cdr3_aa: CASIGPLAEGTDPPRRYNEQFF; j_call: TRBJ2-1; clone_size: few; d_call: TRBD2; v_call: TRBV12-3/TRBV12-4
cdr3_nt: TGCAGTGCTAGACCCCACGGGACTGGGAACTCACCCCTCCACTTT; cdr3_aa: CSARPHGTGNSPLHF; j_call: TRBJ1-6; clone_size: once; d_call: .; v_call: TRBV20-1
cdr3_nt: TGTGCCTGCAGTGGTCTCTCGCGGACGTTCGTGAACACTGAAGCTTTCTTT; cdr3_aa: CACSGLSRTFVNTEAFF; j_call: TRBJ1-1; clone_size: .; d_call: .; v_call: TRBV2
cdr3_nt: TGTGCCAGCAGTTTATGGCCTTTACCCACAGATACGCAGTATTTT; cdr3_aa: CASSLWPLPTDTQYF; j_call: TRBJ2-3; clone_size: many; d_call: .; v_call: TRBV27
cdr3_nt: TGTGCCAACATTTTGACCCAAGAGACCCAGTACTTC; cdr3_aa: CANILTQETQYF; j_call: TRBJ2-5; clone_size: many; d_call: .; v_call: TRBV27
cdr3_nt: TGTGCCAATTACACAGATACGCAGTATTTT; cdr3_aa: CANYTDTQYF; j_call: TRBJ2-3; clone_size: .; d_call: .; v_call: TRBV27
cdr3_nt: TGTGCCAGTAGTATATCTAGTGGAGACTCCTACGAGCAGTACTTC; cdr3_aa: CASSISSGDSYEQYF; j_call: TRBJ2-7; clone_size: .; d_call: .; v_call: TRBV19
cdr3_nt: TGTGCCAGCAGCCTCTTCGTAGGACAGACCTATGGCTACACCTTC; cdr3_aa: CASSLFVGQTYGYTF; j_call: TRBJ1-2; clone_size: many; d_call: .; v_call: TRBV11-2
cdr3_nt: TGTGCCAGCAGTTTGACAGGGAGGGACTATGGCTACACCTTC; cdr3_aa: CASSLTGRDYGYTF; j_call: TRBJ1-2; clone_size: .; d_call: TRBD1; v_call: TRBV12-3/TRBV12-4
cdr3_nt: TGTGCCAGCAGCTTAGGGCCCGGGAGTGCAACTAATGAAAAACTGTTTTTT; cdr3_aa: CASSLGPGSATNEKLFF; j_call: TRBJ1-4; clone_size: .; d_call: .; v_call: TRBV7-9
cdr3_nt: TGCGCCAGCAGCTCCCGGACGGCCTCGAACACCGGGGAGCTGTTTTTT; cdr3_aa: CASSSRTASNTGELFF; j_call: TRBJ2-2; clone_size: few; d_call: .; v_call: TRBV5-1
cdr3_nt: TGTGCCAGCAGTTTACCCCTGGGAAGCGGGAACAACAATGAGCAGTTCTTC; cdr3_aa: CASSLPLGSGNNNEQFF; j_call: TRBJ2-1; clone_size: many; d_call: TRBD2; v_call: TRBV28
cdr3_nt: TGTGCCATCAGTGAGTCGACTAGCGGGGAGGTCGGGGAGCTGTTTTTT; cdr3_aa: CAISESTSGEVGELFF; j_call: TRBJ2-2; clone_size: few; d_call: TRBD2; v_call: TRBV10-3
cdr3_nt: TGTGCCAGCAGCCAAAGGGAAAACATTCAGTACTTC; cdr3_aa: CASSQRENIQYF; j_call: TRBJ2-4; clone_size: many; d_call: .; v_call: TRBV3-1
cdr3_nt: TGTGCCAGCAGCTTTTCGACAGGGCCGTACCAAGAGACCCAGTACTTC; cdr3_aa: CASSFSTGPYQETQYF; j_call: TRBJ2-5; clone_size: .; d_call: TRBD1; v_call: TRBV7-9
cdr3_nt: TGCAGTGCTCTCGACCGGACTAGCGGATCCAGCTACTACAATGAGCAGTTCTTC; cdr3_aa: CSALDRTSGSSYYNEQFF; j_call: TRBJ2-1; clone_size: many; d_call: TRBD2; v_call: TRBV20-1
cdr3_nt: TGTGCCAGCAGCTTTTACGGGGGGGATTACAATGAGCAGTTCTTC; cdr3_aa: CASSFYGGDYNEQFF; j_call: TRBJ2-1; clone_size: few; d_call: TRBD2; v_call: TRBV7-3
cdr3_nt: TGCGCCAGCAGCATTCGAGGCGAGCAGTTCTTC; cdr3_aa: CASSIRGEQFF; j_call: TRBJ2-1; clone_size: few; d_call: .; v_call: TRBV5-1
cdr3_nt: TGTGCCAGCAGTGGGGGACAGGGGAAGCAGTACTTC; cdr3_aa: CASSGGQGKQYF; j_call: TRBJ2-7; clone_size: few; d_call: TRBD1; v_call: TRBV28
cdr3_nt: TGTGCCAGCTCACCGGGCTCACCATCAAGATTTTACAATGAGCAGTTCTTC; cdr3_aa: CASSPGSPSRFYNEQFF; j_call: TRBJ2-1; clone_size: few; d_call: .; v_call: TRBV18
cdr3_nt: TGCAGCGTTGAAGAGGGTGGACAGGGGCCGACTAGCCCTAGGAGGAATGAGCAGTTCTTC; cdr3_aa: CSVEEGGQGPTSPRRNEQFF; j_call: TRBJ2-1; clone_size: many; d_call: TRBD1; v_call: TRBV29-1
cdr3_nt: TGTGCCAGCCGGCTCCTAGGGGTAACTGAAGCTTTCTTT; cdr3_aa: CASRLLGVTEAFF; j_call: TRBJ1-1; clone_size: many; d_call: .; v_call: TRBV12-3/TRBV12-4
cdr3_nt: TGTGCCAGCAGTTTGCGGGGGGGCGCGAGAGATACGCAGTATTTT; cdr3_aa: CASSLRGGARDTQYF; j_call: TRBJ2-3; clone_size: many; d_call: TRBD2; v_call: TRBV12-3/TRBV12-4
cdr3_nt: TGTGCCAGCGGCAGAGGTGGCGGGGGGGATGGGCAGTTCTTC; cdr3_aa: CASGRGGGGDGQFF; j_call: TRBJ2-1; clone_size: .; d_call: TRBD2; v_call: TRBV27
cdr3_nt: TGTGCCAGCACCGCCCCCGTCACCCAGAACAATGAGCAGTTCTTC; cdr3_aa: CASTAPVTQNNEQFF; j_call: TRBJ2-1; clone_size: many; d_call: .; v_call: TRBV28
cdr3_nt: TGTGCCAGCTCATCCGGAGGGCCAGGAGATACGCAGTATTTT; cdr3_aa: CASSSGGPGDTQYF; j_call: TRBJ2-3; clone_size: few; d_call: .; v_call: TRBV18
cdr3_nt: TGCGCCAGCAGCGGCGGGACTAGCGGGAGTAGATCAGATACGCAGTATTTT; cdr3_aa: CASSGGTSGSRSDTQYF; j_call: TRBJ2-3; clone_size: few; d_call: TRBD2; v_call: TRBV5-1
cdr3_nt: TGTGCCAGCACCCCGGACCAATATAGCAATCAGCCCCAGCATTTT; cdr3_aa: CASTPDQYSNQPQHF; j_call: TRBJ1-5; clone_size: .; d_call: .; v_call: TRBV7-2
cdr3_nt: TGTGCCAGCAGTTTAGTACAGGGGGCGGAGGAGCAGTACTTC; cdr3_aa: CASSLVQGAEEQYF; j_call: TRBJ2-7; clone_size: few; d_call: TRBD1; v_call: TRBV28
cdr3_nt: TGTGCCAGCAGCCCCAGCGGGGGGGCCGCCGATACGCAGTATTTT; cdr3_aa: CASSPSGGAADTQYF; j_call: TRBJ2-3; clone_size: many; d_call: TRBD2; v_call: TRBV3-1
cdr3_nt: TGTGCCAGCGGCGGGACTAGCGGTTACAATGAGCAGTTCTTC; cdr3_aa: CASGGTSGYNEQFF; j_call: TRBJ2-1; clone_size: .; d_call: TRBD2; v_call: TRBV27
cdr3_nt: TGTGCCAGCAGTGAAAACCCTAGCGGGGTGAGCTCCTACAATGAGCAGTTCTTC; cdr3_aa: CASSENPSGVSSYNEQFF; j_call: TRBJ2-1; clone_size: many; d_call: TRBD2; v_call: TRBV2